These 23 T cell receptor beta chains share one sample of origin, sequenced in a study of cytotoxic CD8 clonotypes in ibrutinib-treated CLL. Repertoires were generated with immunoSEQ multiplex PCR, while TCRdb's copy carries only in-frame clones and drops some. The data contain 50,000 or so clones, roughly 80% of them seen just once; the ten biggest clones take up roughly 20%. This specimen was PBMCs, taken after 24 months of ibrutinib treatment. The receptors here all came from a human donor with chronic lymphocytic leukemia.

This chain connects TRBV10-1 to TRBJ2-7, with D perhaps TRBD1 (6 bases). V lost 8 bases, J lost 6 bases, and 20 bases lay in between. This CDR3 has 14 residues. Germline CDR1 WNHNN, CDR2 SYGVQD (reference sequence). The CDR3 sequence is CASSSTTMGAEQYF. The CDR3 DNA is TGCGCCAGCTCCTCAACTACCATGGGGGCCGAGCAGTACTTC.

The chain links TRBV5-1 to TRBJ2-7; D is undetermined. CDR1 is SGHRS and CDR2 is YFSETQ in the germline V gene. This CDR3 has 16 amino acids. The V end lost 0 bases, the J end lost 1 base, and 14 bases lay between the germline ends. CDR3 amino acids: CASSLGDLPRSYEQYF. The CDR3 DNA is TGCGCCAGCAGCTTGGGAGACCTCCCACGGTCCTACGAGCAGTACTTC.

This chain connects TRBV4-3 to TRBJ1-4; 7 bases match TRBD1. The trim removed 2 bases at V and 4 bases at J, leaving 1 base unmatched. The CDR3 has 14 amino acids. Germline V gives CDR1 LGHNA, CDR2 YSLEER. The CDR3 is CASSQRQGNEKLFF. Written as DNA, the CDR3 is TGCGCCAGCAGCCAAAGACAGGGTAATGAAAAACTGTTTTTT.

The CDR3 region has the DNA TGTGCCAGTAGTATAGGCGGACGGAGGCTTCGTGGAAACACCATATATTTT. Encoded protein: CASSIGGRRLRGNTIYF. The V call is TRBV19, the J call TRBJ1-3; no definite D call. The CDR3 is made up of 17 amino acids. V lost 1 base, J lost 3 bases, and 16 bases lay in between. Germline-derived CDR1 and CDR2 are LNHDA and SQIVND (reference sequence).

The V gene is TRBV30, the J gene TRBJ2-3; possibly TRBD2 for D (5 bases). Trimming removed 0 bases at V and 3 bases at J, with 25 bases between. Germline loops: CDR1 GTSNPN, CDR2 SVGIG (reference sequence). The CDR3 loop spans 19 amino acids. The CDR3 region is CAWSVWARLEGGPTDTQYF. CDR3 sequence (DNA): TGTGCCTGGAGTGTATGGGCCCGTCTAGAGGGCGGCCCGACAGATACGCAGTATTTT.

This chain uses TRBV6-5 with TRBJ2-7; 11 positions match TRBD1. V lost 6 bases, J lost 3 bases, and 1 base stayed unmatched. The length of the CDR3 is 13 residues. Germline CDR1 reads MNHEY; CDR2 reads SVGAGI. The CDR3 protein is CASRGTGGYEQYF. The CDR3 bases are TGTGCCAGCAGGGGGACAGGGGGCTACGAGCAGTACTTC.

The rearrangement uses TRBV6-5 and TRBJ2-5, with D hard to call. Germline values: CDR1 MNHEY, CDR2 SVGAGI. CDR3 length: 13 residues. Between the trimmed V and J ends, which lost 2 bases and 5 bases, there was a span of 9 bases. The CDR3 bases are TGTGCCAGCAGTTACGGCCGATCTGAGACCCAGTACTTC. It codes for CASSYGRSETQYF.

The V and J genes are TRBV7-2 and TRBJ2-7, with 9 nucleotides matching TRBD2. After removal of 1 base from V and 7 bases from J, the junction contained 5 bases not matched to a gene. Germline CDR1 and CDR2: SGHTA and FQGNSA. The CDR3 covers 14 residues. The CDR3 bases are TGTGCCAGCAGCTTAGAAGGGACTAGCTGGGAGCAGTACTTC. It translates to CASSLEGTSWEQYF.

The chain combines TRBV27 with TRBJ1-5; 7 bases fit TRBD1. CDR1 MNHEY and CDR2 SMNVEV come from the germline V gene (reference sequence). The V gene end was trimmed by 5 bases and the J gene end by 1 base; junction bases not matched to a gene: 8. CDR3 length: 16 amino acids. In nucleotides, the CDR3 is TGTGCCAGCAGTCCCGGGACAGCCCGCAGCAATCAGCCCCAGCATTTT. Amino acids: CASSPGTARSNQPQHF.

This rearrangement joins TRBV29-1 to TRBJ2-6; D not resolved. Germline CDR1 SQVTM, CDR2 ANQGSEA. With 5 bases removed from V and 0 bases from J, the gap between germline ends came to 14 bases. The CDR3 runs to 16 residues. CDR3 nucleotide sequence: TGCAGCGTTCTCCGGGCCTCTAGCTCTGGGGCCAACGTCCTGACTTTC. This encodes CSVLRASSSGANVLTF.

The chain carries TRBV29-1 and TRBJ2-2, with D possibly matching TRBD2 (5 bases). Germline V gene sequence: CDR1 SQVTM, CDR2 ANQGSEA. The CDR3 is 14 residues long. Trimming removed 6 bases from V and 5 bases from J, with 16 bases in between. Written as DNA, the CDR3 is TGCAGCGTCCTTTACGGGAAAAGGACCGGGGAGCTGTTTTTT. It specifies CSVLYGKRTGELFF.

The V and J genes are TRBV6-1 and TRBJ2-5, with D hard to call. The V end was cut by 2 bases, the J end by 2 bases, with 12 bases between. The CDR3 has 15 amino acids. Germline CDR1 and CDR2: MNHNS and SASEGT. CDR3 loop: CASSEHRQAQETQYF. The CDR3 DNA is TGTGCCAGCAGTGAACATAGGCAGGCTCAAGAGACCCAGTACTTC.

V and J are TRBV27 and TRBJ2-7; 10 nucleotides line up with TRBD2. J gave up 2 bases and V 5 bases, and 3 bases lay outside the gene matches. The CDR3 is 14 amino acids. The germline V gene encodes CDR1 MNHEY and CDR2 SMNVEV (reference sequence). CDR3 coding DNA: TGTGCCAGCAGTCCCAGCGGGAGGGCCTACGAGCAGTACTTC. Amino acids: CASSPSGRAYEQYF.

The rearrangement joins TRBV10-1 to TRBJ2-5; 10 bases line up with TRBD2. This CDR3 has 15 residues. Unmatched junction bases numbered 5, after V lost 6 bases and J lost 1 base. Germline values: CDR1 WNHNN, CDR2 SYGVQD (reference sequence). The CDR3 DNA sequence: TGCGCCAGCAGCGATAGCGGGAGGCTCCAAGAGACCCAGTACTTC. Amino acids: CASSDSGRLQETQYF.

V usage is TRBV14 and J usage is TRBJ1-2; 11 nucleotides line up with TRBD1. CDR3 size: 17 residues. Germline CDR1 is SGHDN and CDR2 is FVKESK. Trimming cost V 2 bases and J 5 bases; bases outside gene matches: 10. The CDR3 DNA reads TGTGCCAGCAGCCAACATTCGGACAGGGGGCGGCAATATGGCTACACCTTC. Protein sequence: CASSQHSDRGRQYGYTF. Complete variable domain (other parts from reference TRBV14 and TRBJ1-2): EAGVTQFPSHSVIEKGQTVTLRCDPISGHDNLYWYRRVMGKEIKFLLHFVKESKQDESGMPNNRFLAERTGGTYSTLKVQPAELEDSGVYFCASSQHSDRGRQYGYTFGSGTRLTVV.

The J gene is TRBJ2-3, the V gene TRBV4-3; D is perhaps TRBD1 (6 bases). From germline, CDR1 is LGHNA and CDR2 YSLEER. The V and J ends lost 1 base and 4 bases respectively, with 9 bases between them. There are 14 residues in the CDR3. CDR3 bases: TGCGCCAGCAGCCAAGGGACAGCCCCAGATACGCAGTATTTT. Protein: CASSQGTAPDTQYF.

The J gene is TRBJ2-2, the V gene TRBV6-5; D gene uncertain. Germline-derived CDR1 and CDR2 are MNHEY and SVGAGI. V shed 2 bases and J shed 9 bases, with 7 bases lying between them. This CDR3 is built from 12 residues. The DNA of the CDR3 is TGTGCCAGCAGTTACGGTGGATGGGAGCTGTTTTTT. As protein: CASSYGGWELFF.

This chain joins TRBV5-1 and TRBJ2-3; 8 bases are shared with TRBD1. There are 16 residues in the CDR3. CDR1 and CDR2 (germline): SGHRS, YFSETQ. Trimming took 4 bases from V and 5 from J; bases not matched to a gene: 12. The CDR3: CASSPGGRVSGDTQYF. The CDR3 DNA sequence: TGCGCCAGCAGCCCAGGGGGCCGCGTCTCAGGAGATACGCAGTATTTT.

This clone was counted a single time. The CDR3, as DNA: TGTGCCAGCAGTTTAGCCATCGACGGAAAACTGTTTTTT. It yields the protein CASSLAIDGKLFF. The chain is built from TRBV28 and TRBJ1-4; no clear D gene. V lost 2 bases and J lost 10, with 11 bases in between. The germline CDR1 and CDR2 sequences are MDHEN and SYDVKM. The CDR3 spans 13 residues.

In this sample, this clone turned up a few times. The chain recombines TRBV5-1 with TRBJ1-1; D not certain. The CDR3 is 14 amino acids. Germline loops: CDR1 SGHRS, CDR2 YFSETQ. Trimming pared 0 bases from V and 1 base from J, leaving 7 bases between. CDR3 sequence: CASSLGWQNTEAFF. The CDR3 nucleotides read TGCGCCAGCAGCTTGGGGTGGCAGAACACTGAAGCTTTCTTT.

The count of this clone is one. The rearrangement joins TRBV28 to TRBJ2-5; no clear D. The CDR3 has 11 residues. CDR1 and CDR2 from the germline V gene are MDHEN and SYDVKM. Trimming took off 2 bases at V and 11 bases at J, with 9 bases between the two ends. CDR3 amino acids: CASSLRSVQYF. The CDR3 coding sequence is TGTGCCAGCAGTTTAAGAAGCGTGCAGTACTTC.

The J gene is TRBJ1-2, the V gene TRBV29-1; D is perhaps TRBD1 (6 bases). The CDR3 has 11 residues. In germline, CDR1 is SQVTM, CDR2 ANQGSEA. The germline V and J ends were trimmed by 7 bases and 3 bases, with 9 bases remaining between them. The CDR3 loop is CSGGADYGYTF. CDR3 bases: TGCAGCGGGGGGGCAGACTATGGCTACACCTTC.

The J gene is TRBJ2-7, the V gene TRBV28; the match to TRBD2 covers 9 bases. CDR3 length: 14 residues. Germline V gives CDR1 MDHEN, CDR2 SYDVKM. The V segment lost 10 bases and the J segment 2 bases; nucleotides outside the gene matches: 9. The CDR3 is CATQVAGETYEQYF. DNA of the CDR3: TGTGCCACCCAGGTAGCGGGAGAGACCTACGAGCAGTACTTC.